A single sample is the source of the 8 T cell receptor beta chains below, sequenced in a study of blood T cells in healthy people across ages. The authors ran a second PCR of about 7 to 11 cycles using a sample-barcoded 5' primer and a J-beta primer mix. Each CDR3 protein is one row after TCRdb ran MiXCR on the 5' RACE reads. The sample includes over a million distinct CDR3 sequences, around 43% seen only once; the top ten take under 20%. Specimen: blood. These receptor sequences come from a woman aged 55-70 years in good health.

The chain is built from TRBV7-8 and TRBJ2-1; the D is unclear. The ends were cut back, 5 bases at V and 1 base at J, with 15 bases in the middle. CDR1 and CDR2 (germline): SGHVS, FQNEAQ. The CDR3 covers 16 residues. CDR3 protein: CASSPLILSSYNEQFF. CDR3 DNA: TGTGCCAGCAGCCCCCTTATTCTGAGTTCCTACAATGAGCAGTTCTTC.

The CDR3 loop reads CASSFGSALQNIQYF. The CDR3 DNA follows: TGTGCCAGCAGTTTTGGCAGTGCCCTCCAAAACATTCAGTACTTC. J is TRBJ2-4 and V is TRBV27; D is uncertain. This CDR3 has 15 amino acids. Between the trimmed V and J ends, which lost 3 bases and 5 bases, there was a span of 14 bases. Germline V lookup: CDR1 MNHEY, CDR2 SMNVEV (reference sequence).

In its sample, this clonotype was seen a few times. V usage is TRBV20-1 and J usage is TRBJ2-1; 7 positions match TRBD2. The V segment lost 0 bases and the J segment 14 bases; nucleotides outside the gene matches: 4. Germline CDR1 is DFQATT and CDR2 is SNEGSKA (reference sequence). CDR3 length: 11 amino acids. CDR3 region: CSAREFGTKFF. Written as DNA, the CDR3 is TGCAGTGCTAGAGAATTCGGGACTAAGTTCTTC.

The rearrangement uses TRBV10-3 and TRBJ2-2; 7 bases fit TRBD2. CDR3 size: 16 residues. Germline CDR1 and CDR2: ENHRY and SYGVKD. The J segment lost 5 bases and the V segment lost 1 base, leaving 7 bases of the junction unmatched. The CDR3: CAISELWEGRTGELFF. The DNA of the CDR3 is TGTGCCATCAGTGAGTTGTGGGAGGGCCGGACCGGGGAGCTGTTTTTT.

This clonotype was observed a few times. The rearrangement links TRBV29-1 to TRBJ2-5; 8 nucleotides line up with TRBD2. Germline V gene data show CDR1 as SQVTM and CDR2 as ANQGSEA. V shed 2 bases and J 0 bases; nucleotides not matched to a gene: 11. The CDR3 runs 17 residues. CDR3 DNA: TGCAGCGTTGAATTGGGGATACTAGCGGTGTACCAAGAGACCCAGTACTTC. Residues: CSVELGILAVYQETQYF. Complete variable domain (other parts from reference TRBV29-1 and TRBJ2-5): SAVISQKPSRDICQRGTSLTIQCQVDSQVTMMFWYRQQPGQSLTLIATANQGSEATYESGFVIDKFPISRPNLTFSTLTVSNMSPEDSSIYLCSVELGILAVYQETQYFGPGTRLLVL.

The gene calls are TRBV5-5 and TRBJ2-7; D is perhaps TRBD2 (6 bases). The length of the CDR3 is 16 residues. Germline values: CDR1 SGHKS, CDR2 YYEKEE (reference sequence). Trimming stripped 3 bases from V and 2 bases from J, with 18 bases between. The CDR3 DNA reads TGTGCCAGCAGCTCGGGACTGCGTCGATCCACCTACGAGCAGTACTTC. Protein product: CASSSGLRRSTYEQYF.

This clonotype was picked up a small number of times. The chain carries TRBV7-3 and TRBJ2-1, with 9 bases identical to TRBD2. Germline CDR1 SGHTA, CDR2 FQGTGA. The CDR3 is 16 amino acids. J gave up 5 bases and V 4 bases, and 9 bases lay outside the gene matches. This CDR3 reads CASSYSASGKDNEQFF. Written as DNA, the CDR3 is TGTGCCAGCAGCTATTCGGCTAGCGGGAAGGACAATGAGCAGTTCTTC.

This clonotype was counted a few times. The chain recombines TRBV7-2 with TRBJ2-7; 7 positions agree with TRBD2. The germline gives CDR1 SGHTA, CDR2 FQGNSA. The V segment lost 5 bases and the J segment 3 bases; nucleotides outside the gene matches: 16. CDR3 length: 17 amino acids. The CDR3 region is CASSPLLALRDYYEQYF. CDR3 sequence (DNA): TGTGCCAGCAGCCCTCTCCTTGCTCTCCGGGACTACTACGAGCAGTACTTC.